This TCR beta chain was sequenced for a study of OX40 agonist ivuxolimab in advanced cancers. Study context: Patients were dosed intravenously with ivuxolimab at 0.01 to 10 mg/kg every 2 weeks.

Broader study findings: There was clonal expansion of CD4+ and CD8+ blood T cells by week 6 at 0.1 to 3.0 mg/kg.

Remarks on this clone: The target antigen is unknown.

In germline, CDR1 is DFQATT, CDR2 SNEGSKA (reference sequence). Trimming left V 3 bases short and J 7 bases short, with 7 bases between. CDR3 size: 11 residues. The table came from immunoSEQ multiplex PCR; TCRdb's copy has only in-frame clones and leaves some out. This table holds roughly 15,000 clones, roughly four fifths found once. The receptor comes from an adult with an advanced solid tumor such as melanoma, head and neck, liver or kidney cancer. The sample here was CD4+ or CD8+ T cells sorted from blood, taken in a trial of the OX40 agonist ivuxolimab. The rearrangement links TRBV20-1 to TRBJ2-1; D is uncertain. This chain's CDR3 is CSASAPNEQFF. In DNA form, the CDR3 reads TGCAGTGCTAGTGCCCCAAATGAGCAGTTCTTC.